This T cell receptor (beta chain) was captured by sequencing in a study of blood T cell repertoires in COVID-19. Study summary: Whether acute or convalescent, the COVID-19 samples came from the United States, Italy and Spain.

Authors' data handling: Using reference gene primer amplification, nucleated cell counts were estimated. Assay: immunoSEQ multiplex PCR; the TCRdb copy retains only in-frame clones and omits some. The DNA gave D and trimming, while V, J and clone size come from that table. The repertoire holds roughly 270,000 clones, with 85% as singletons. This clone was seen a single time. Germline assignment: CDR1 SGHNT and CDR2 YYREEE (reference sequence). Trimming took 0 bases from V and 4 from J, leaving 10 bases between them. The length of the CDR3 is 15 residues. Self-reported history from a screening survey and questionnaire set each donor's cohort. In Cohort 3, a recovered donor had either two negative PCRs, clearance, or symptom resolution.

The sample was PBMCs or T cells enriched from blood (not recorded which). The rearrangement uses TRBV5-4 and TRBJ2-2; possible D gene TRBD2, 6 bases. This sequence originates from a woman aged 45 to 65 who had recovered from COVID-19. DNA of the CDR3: TGTGCCAGCAGCTTGGGTACTAGCTTCACCGGGGAGCTGTTTTTT. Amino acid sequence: CASSLGTSFTGELFF.